Each of the 26 T cell receptor beta chains below was sequenced from the same sample in a study of Graves' ophthalmopathy and Graves' hyperthyroidism. Amplified TCR beta CDR3 regions were obtained using RNA transcripts as template. RT-PCR was first run with HTBI primers, then multiplex PCR in a second round. TCRdb independently ran MiXCR on the multiplex PCR reads; one entry per CDR3 protein. The data hold more than 1,000,000 distinct CDR3 sequences, with 36% observed a single time. The sequencing input was peripheral blood or thyroid tissue (not recorded which). The receptors originated from an adult man with Graves' hyperthyroidism.

This chain joins TRBV10-3 and TRBJ1-5; D is unresolved. This CDR3 contains 14 residues. V lost 3 bases, J lost 4 bases, and 10 bases lay in between. Germline V gives CDR1 ENHRY, CDR2 SYGVKD. The CDR3 sequence is CAISEAPQNQPQHF. CDR3 nucleotides: TGTGCCATCAGTGAAGCGCCGCAGAATCAGCCCCAGCATTTT.

Worth noting for this clonotype: A read error is likely, as this CDR3 ends without the conserved phenylalanine or tryptophan. V and J are TRBV19 and TRBJ1-1, with a possible D match to TRBD1 (5 bases). CDR3 size: 15 residues. CDR1 is LNHDA, CDR2 SQIVND, per germline (reference sequence). V was cut by 5 bases and J by 4 bases, with 17 bases left in between. CDR3 DNA sequence: TGTGCCAGTAGTCCCCGCCCTGGGGGGGGCACTGAAGCTTTCCTT. It yields the protein CASSPRPGGGTEAFL.

This clonotype was seen a few times. The rearrangement joins TRBV7-9 to TRBJ2-7, with D perhaps matching TRBD2 (5 bases). The V end lost 2 bases, the J end lost 7 bases, and 12 bases lay between the germline ends. This CDR3 spans 13 amino acids. Germline assignment: CDR1 SEHNR and CDR2 FQNEAQ (reference sequence). The CDR3 reads CASSLLGSGEQYF. The CDR3 bases are TGTGCCAGCAGCTTACTAGGGAGTGGTGAGCAGTACTTC.

A few counts support this clonotype. The chain recombines TRBV13 with TRBJ2-2; tentative D call: TRBD1 (6 bases). Trimming cost V 5 bases and J 5 bases, with 15 bases left between them. This CDR3 spans 15 amino acids. CDR1 is PRHDT, CDR2 FYEKMQ, per germline (reference sequence). The CDR3 DNA is TGTGCCAGCAGCCCAAACAGGGATCGGACCGGGGAGCTGTTTTTT. Its translation is CASSPNRDRTGELFF.

This chain joins TRBV2 and TRBJ1-5, with a possible D match to TRBD1 (6 bases). Germline V gene sequence: CDR1 SNHLY, CDR2 FYNNEI. Trimming stripped 6 bases from V and 11 bases from J, with 17 bases between. The CDR3 spans 13 residues. CDR3 sequence (DNA): TGTGCCAGCAGGAAGGACAGTCAACGGACCCAGCATTTT. Translation: CASRKDSQRTQHF.

This clonotype appeared a few times. This may be a read error, as it is one base from a much larger clone. This chain joins TRBV7-9 and TRBJ2-7; 7 bases fit TRBD2. The CDR3 consists of 14 residues. Germline loops: CDR1 SEHNR, CDR2 FQNEAQ (reference sequence). This CDR3 reads CVSTIVREINEQYF. DNA of the CDR3: TGTGTCAGCACGATAGTGCGGGAGATCAACGAGCAGTACTTC.

The sample holds many counts of this clonotype. This chain connects TRBV6-6 to TRBJ1-6; D remains ambiguous. CDR3 size: 13 residues. V was trimmed by 6 bases and J by 8 bases, leaving 11 bases between them. From germline, CDR1 is MNHNY and CDR2 SVGAGI (reference sequence). For the CDR3, the DNA is TGTGCCAGCAGCCCTAACGGGGATTCACCCCTCCACTTT. This codes for CASSPNGDSPLHF.

The CDR3 DNA reads TGTGCCAGCAGTGAGGGACTAGCGGGGGGACCCCTCGAGCAGTACTTC. It yields the protein CASSEGLAGGPLEQYF. This chain links TRBV2 with TRBJ2-7; 15 bases are shared with TRBD2. Per the germline V gene, CDR1 is SNHLY and CDR2 is FYNNEI. The CDR3 has 16 amino acids. V lost 3 bases and J lost 6; bases outside the gene matches: 6.

This clonotype has a handful of counts. This chain links TRBV7-9 with TRBJ2-7; 7 bases map to TRBD2. The CDR3 runs 13 residues. The junction had 5 bases not matched to a gene; V was cut back by 5 bases and J by 4 bases. Per the germline V gene, CDR1 is SEHNR and CDR2 is FQNEAQ (reference sequence). The CDR3 DNA is TGTGCCAGCAGCCCCAGGCGGGAGTACGAGCAGTACTTC. Translated, it gives CASSPRREYEQYF.

This clonotype was observed at least ten times. This sequence joins TRBV13 and TRBJ2-7; weak D call: TRBD1 (6 bases). Germline V lookup: CDR1 PRHDT, CDR2 FYEKMQ (reference sequence). V dropped 4 bases and J dropped 3 bases, with 13 bases sitting between them. This CDR3 contains 14 residues. CDR3 loop: CASSYRDTVYEQYF. The CDR3, as DNA: TGTGCCAGCAGCTACCGGGACACAGTCTACGAGCAGTACTTC.

This sequence joins TRBV18 and TRBJ1-1; possible D gene TRBD1, 5 bases. V lost 7 bases, J lost 5 bases, and 14 bases lay in between. Germline V gene lookup returns CDR1 KGHSH and CDR2 LQKENI. The CDR3 is 13 residues long. The CDR3 is CASYAKSGTEAFF. The DNA of the CDR3 is TGTGCCAGCTACGCCAAATCAGGGACTGAAGCTTTCTTT.

This clonotype was seen a few times. This CDR3 is CASRVEEQYF. The CDR3 region has the DNA TGTGCCAGCAGAGTAGAAGAGCAGTACTTC. This rearrangement joins TRBV2 to TRBJ2-7; no clear D. The CDR3 consists of 10 residues. Germline CDR1 is SNHLY and CDR2 is FYNNEI. V lost 6 bases and J lost 7, with 7 bases in between.

This clonotype was detected a few times. This chain links TRBV19 with TRBJ2-2, with unresolved D. Trimming stripped 10 bases from V and 3 bases from J, with 18 bases between. The V gene's germline CDR1 is LNHDA and CDR2 SQIVND (reference sequence). The CDR3 is 15 amino acids. In DNA, the CDR3 is TGTGCCACCAATGAAAGGACCCCGGACACCGGGGAGCTGTTTTTT. Amino acid sequence: CATNERTPDTGELFF.

A few counts support this clonotype. With a much larger clone just one base away, this may be a read error. The J gene is TRBJ2-7, the V gene TRBV2, with unresolved D. This CDR3 is built from 13 residues. Germline V gene lookup returns CDR1 SNHLY and CDR2 FYNNEI. The CDR3 loop is CASSEGRTYGQYF. CDR3 sequence (DNA): TGTGCCAGCAGTGAAGGCAGGACCTACGGGCAGTACTTC.

As for this clonotype: With a much larger clone just one base away, this may be a read error. The chain couples TRBV7-3 to TRBJ2-2; 13 bases match TRBD2. The CDR3 spans 18 residues. Per germline, CDR1 SGHTA and CDR2 FQGTGA. V gave up 2 bases and J gave up 8 bases; unmatched junction bases: 11. CDR3 amino acids: CASSLGLGLAGDGGELFF. The CDR3 region has the DNA TGTGCCAGCAGCTTAGGCCTAGGACTAGCGGGAGATGGTGGGGAGCTGTTTTTT.

For this clonotype: A junction boundary mismatches the germline segment, possibly from a read error. This rearrangement joins TRBV5-1 to TRBJ1-1; D is ambiguous. The CDR3 has 14 amino acids. Germline lookup yields CDR1 SGHRS and CDR2 YFSETQ. The CDR3 is CASLPGIVATEAFF. CDR3 in DNA: TGTGCCAGCCTCCCCGGTATAGTGGCCACTGAAGCTTTCTTT.

The V gene is TRBV2, the J gene TRBJ2-5; D is unresolved. The CDR3 is made up of 14 amino acids. Germline V gives CDR1 SNHLY, CDR2 FYNNEI. V was clipped by 1 base and J by 2 bases, with 8 bases between them. The CDR3 spells CASSEDSRQETQYF. CDR3 DNA: TGTGCCAGCAGTGAAGACTCAAGGCAAGAGACCCAGTACTTC.

This clonotype occurred many times. The chain couples TRBV20-1 to TRBJ2-5, with TRBD2 as a possible D gene (6 bases). The CDR3 has 14 amino acids. Germline CDR1 is DFQATT and CDR2 is SNEGSKA (reference sequence). Between the trimmed V and J ends, which lost 3 bases and 2 bases, there was a span of 13 bases. As DNA, the CDR3 is TGCAGTGCTAGTGATATAGCGGCACAAGAGACCCAGTACTTC. The encoded protein is CSASDIAAQETQYF.

This clonotype was recorded a few times. This chain joins TRBV14 and TRBJ1-2; 7 nucleotides match TRBD1. Trimming removed 3 bases from V and 8 bases from J; junction bases left unmatched: 6. Germline CDR1 reads SGHDN; CDR2 reads FVKESK. This CDR3 is built from 13 residues. CDR3 DNA sequence: TGTGCCAGCAGCCAGAGGGACAGCGGCGGCTACACCTTC. Protein product: CASSQRDSGGYTF.

There are a few counts of this clonotype. The chain carries TRBV6-2 or TRBV6-3 and TRBJ2-7; TRBD2 aligns across 11 bases. The V gene end was trimmed by 6 bases and the J gene end by 4 bases; junction bases not matched to a gene: 5. Germline CDR1 is MNHEY and CDR2 is SVGEGT. This CDR3 comprises 14 residues. CDR3 in amino acids: CASSSGLAEYEQYF. CDR3 in DNA: TGTGCCAGCAGCTCGGGACTAGCGGAATACGAGCAGTACTTC.

This clonotype was found a few times. The chain couples TRBV11-2 to TRBJ1-3; D remains ambiguous. Germline CDR1 reads SGHAT; CDR2 reads FQNNGV. Deletions cut 8 bases from V and 0 bases from J, with 11 bases between. The CDR3 spans 14 residues. The CDR3 sequence is CASQDRDSGNTIYF. The DNA of the CDR3 is TGTGCCAGCCAGGACCGCGACTCTGGAAACACCATATATTTT.

This clonotype was counted at least ten times. One end of the junction does not line up with germline, which may come from a read error. The chain has TRBV10-3 and TRBJ2-6; 7 bases map to TRBD2. The CDR3 is 17 amino acids. Germline CDR1 reads ENHRY; CDR2 reads SYGVKD. CDR3 amino acids: CASSEEGGFAGANVLTF. CDR3 sequence (DNA): TGTGCCAGCAGTGAAGAGGGAGGGTTCGCTGGGGCCAACGTCCTGACTTTC.

A few counts support this clonotype. This chain connects TRBV6-1 to TRBJ2-2; the match to TRBD1 covers 7 bases. Unmatched junction bases numbered 8, after V lost 6 bases and J lost 1 base. The CDR3 length is 16 residues. Germline V gene sequence: CDR1 MNHNS, CDR2 SASEGT. CDR3 loop: CASRTMRQGNTGELFF. CDR3 in DNA: TGTGCCAGCAGGACGATGAGACAGGGGAACACCGGGGAGCTGTTTTTT.

The chain combines TRBV28 with TRBJ1-3; D is undetermined. Per germline, CDR1 MDHEN and CDR2 SYDVKM. The CDR3 is made up of 12 amino acids. V lost 6 bases, J lost 4 bases, and 7 bases lay in between. Here the CDR3 DNA reads TGTGCCAGCAGAACGGCCGGAAACACCATATATTTT. It yields the protein CASRTAGNTIYF.

The CDR3 loop reads CSAIKDGTSSGNTIYF. CDR3 sequence (DNA): TGCAGTGCTATCAAGGACGGGACTAGCTCCGGAAACACCATATATTTT. The V call is TRBV20-1, the J call TRBJ1-3, with D possibly TRBD1 on 5 matching bases. The CDR3 runs to 16 residues. Per the germline V gene, CDR1 is DFQATT and CDR2 is SNEGSKA (reference sequence). Trimming shortened V by 4 bases and J by 4 bases, and 20 bases separated the two germline ends.

In this sample, this clonotype turned up many times. The genes are TRBV7-8 and TRBJ1-1; D gene uncertain. V gave up 5 bases and J gave up 4 bases, with 8 bases separating them. The CDR3 has 12 amino acids. Germline assignment: CDR1 SGHVS and CDR2 FQNEAQ. DNA of the CDR3: TGTGCCAGCAGCCACCAGGCCACTGAAGCTTTCTTT. This codes for CASSHQATEAFF.